A selection of T cell receptor beta chains follows, all from one sample in a study of blood T cells in healthy people across ages. Each CDR3 protein is one row after TCRdb ran MiXCR on the 5' RACE reads. The top ten clones hold less than 5% of a sample with some 1,500,000 distinct CDR3 sequences, 40% to 45% of them seen once. The sequencing sample was made of blood. Receptors were obtained from a young woman in good health. Each CDR3 is given with its conserved first and last residue.

v_gene: TRBV28
j_gene: TRBJ2-5
CDR3aa: CASSPLAGGLETQYF

v_gene: TRBV29-1
j_gene: TRBJ1-2
CDR3aa: CSVLLLTGYYGYTF

v_gene: TRBV9
j_gene: TRBJ2-2
CDR3aa: CASSVGSSGVPTGELFF

v_gene: TRBV27
j_gene: TRBJ2-3
CDR3aa: CASSIGTATDTQYF

v_gene: TRBV7-2
j_gene: .
CDR3aa: CASSPRGAGTQYF

v_gene: TRBV12-3/TRBV12-4
j_gene: TRBJ2-1
CDR3aa: CASSRHGSSYNEQFF

v_gene: TRBV6-2/TRBV6-3
j_gene: TRBJ2-7
CDR3aa: CASSYNGRYYEQYF

v_gene: TRBV11-2
j_gene: .
CDR3aa: CASSGGEQYF

v_gene: TRBV7-9
j_gene: TRBJ2-1
CDR3aa: CASSQQNNEQFF

v_gene: TRBV13
j_gene: TRBJ2-5
CDR3aa: CASSPERQETQYF

v_gene: TRBV12-3/TRBV12-4
j_gene: TRBJ2-1
CDR3aa: CASSLINGMDVAGRNEQFF

v_gene: TRBV7-2
j_gene: TRBJ1-4
CDR3aa: CASSPSVRGELFF

v_gene: TRBV4-2
j_gene: TRBJ2-5
CDR3aa: CASSQTARGSYNEQYF

v_gene: TRBV7-3
j_gene: TRBJ2-3
CDR3aa: CASSLGATQQYF

v_gene: TRBV28
j_gene: TRBJ1-2
CDR3aa: CASSPSGSWGYGYTF

v_gene: TRBV20-1
j_gene: TRBJ2-1
CDR3aa: CSASQFRTSGRNNEQFF

v_gene: TRBV2
j_gene: TRBJ2-7
CDR3aa: CASSEQPRASYEQYF

v_gene: TRBV4-3
j_gene: TRBJ2-1
CDR3aa: CASSQDRAYNEQFF

v_gene: TRBV9
j_gene: TRBJ2-7
CDR3aa: CASSVGGLTGGDNEQYF

v_gene: TRBV7-9
j_gene: TRBJ1-2
CDR3aa: CASSFGSRPINYGYTF

v_gene: TRBV6-6
j_gene: TRBJ1-2
CDR3aa: CATAPPGGYTF

v_gene: TRBV6-2/TRBV6-3
j_gene: .
CDR3aa: CASRYRVNEQYF

v_gene: TRBV20-1
j_gene: TRBJ2-1
CDR3aa: CSAGRDRYNERFF

v_gene: TRBV10-3
j_gene: TRBJ2-5
CDR3aa: CAISERAQETQYF

v_gene: TRBV20-1
j_gene: TRBJ2-1
CDR3aa: CSAGDPGWGEQFF

v_gene: TRBV4-2
j_gene: TRBJ1-4
CDR3aa: CASSGGTGGSEKLFF

v_gene: TRBV4-2
j_gene: TRBJ1-3
CDR3aa: CASSPYRDTSGNTIYF

v_gene: TRBV6-2/TRBV6-3
j_gene: TRBJ2-3
CDR3aa: CASSDRDRGTSTDTQYF

v_gene: TRBV20-1
j_gene: TRBJ1-1
CDR3aa: CSARGDGFEAFF

v_gene: TRBV6-5
j_gene: TRBJ2-1
CDR3aa: CASSYGTSGEHEQFF

v_gene: TRBV6-1
j_gene: TRBJ2-5
CDR3aa: CASRLVRETQYF

v_gene: TRBV4-3
j_gene: TRBJ2-7
CDR3aa: CASSRGPGTYEQYF

v_gene: TRBV5-1
j_gene: TRBJ1-1
CDR3aa: CASSLKSGGTEAFF

v_gene: TRBV20-1
j_gene: TRBJ2-3
CDR3aa: CSATPGRAQDTQYF

v_gene: TRBV6-5
j_gene: TRBJ2-7
CDR3aa: CASSYSGWGAPYEQYF

v_gene: TRBV7-2
j_gene: TRBJ2-2
CDR3aa: CASSLEDSTGELFF

v_gene: TRBV4-3
j_gene: TRBJ1-2
CDR3aa: CASSQTRMNYGYTF